The text below deals with one T cell receptor beta chain. Its cognate antigen has yet to be identified. Base qualities are missing; no much larger clone stands one base away. This sample was taken from a study of a mutant IDH1 vaccine in newly diagnosed glioma (dated by TCRdb to 2020 to 2022). Regarding the research as a whole: Across visits V03 through V10, patients got a total of eight vaccinations, given in weeks 1, 3, 5, 7, 11, 15, 19 and 23. Six visits were used for peripheral blood collection: V03 (baseline), V05, V07, V10, V12 and V13. Of the approximately 33 patients who were treated, around 62% were male and roughly 38% were female, and the mean age was about 40 years. Vaccination was initiated 4-6 weeks after radiotherapy alone, or concurrently with temozolomide cycles in the chemotherapy-containing groups. For exploratory analyses, longitudinal TCRB deep sequencing was carried out in around 26 treated patients wherever samples were available. Prior to enrollment, standard therapy consisting of radiotherapy alone, temozolomide alone, or radiochemotherapy with temozolomide had been administered to patients, with the combination being received by most patients.

On the study overall, not on this receptor specifically: Immune responses induced by the vaccine were seen in over 90% of patients across multiple MHC alleles. PBMC samples for TCRB deep sequencing were selected based on availability. Changes in the top peripheral T cell clonotypes picked up by TCRB sequencing did not appear to be linked to pseudoprogression. The authors stated that sample limitations prevented analyses of patient blood samples from being reproduced.

The library was built by means of the immunoSEQ multiplex PCR assay. Rearranged TCR beta chain sequences were amplified with the hsTCRB Kit following the manufacturer's protocol. TCRB libraries were sequenced on an Illumina MiSeq. The authors' analysis ran thus. The kit vendor's proprietary platform handled demultiplexing, trimming and gene mapping. This immuneACCESS table, as held by TCRdb, lists in-frame sequences with V and J called but not all clones. Of the missing ones, under half trace to an unresolved V gene in checked studies; the others have no known cause. Clone size and the V and J calls come from that table; the DNA yielded D and trimming. The table for this sample lists roughly 60,000 clones; roughly 84% of them were counted only once. Of the sample, roughly 4% is held by the ten largest clones. There are 17 amino acids in the CDR3, from cysteine to phenylalanine inclusive. Only CDR3 DNA is held: 51 bases, read in frame from base 1. V sheds 4 bases and J sheds 1 base, leaving 19 bases between their ends. CDR1 and CDR2, looked up from the germline V gene (reference sequence), are SEHNR and FQNEAQ.

The time point tag for this specimen amounts to: week 23, last vaccination. Every vaccine dose consisted of 300 ug of a 20-mer mutant IDH1 peptide in Montanide, administered subcutaneously together with topical imiquimod. The donors had newly diagnosed IDH1-mutant astrocytomas of WHO grade 3 or 4 that showed loss of nuclear ATRX. The samples were drawn from NOA16, a multicentre, single-arm, open-label phase I trial in Germany that tested a mutant IDH1 peptide vaccine in humans for the first time. Genomic DNA for TCRB sequencing was extracted from EDTA blood using the DNeasy Blood and Tissue Kit. This sequence was found in a man aged 30 to 39 with glioma. Recombination joined TRBV7-9 with TRBJ1-1, with the D gene call left open. Here the sequenced sample was PBMCs, taken from a glioma patient whose treatment included an IDH1 peptide vaccine. CDR3 region: CASSSTIASRKNTEAFF. Read as DNA, the sequence is TGTGCCAGCAGCTCCACAATCGCGAGTCGGAAGAACACTGAAGCTTTCTTT.